This T cell receptor beta chain emerged from a study of T-cell reconstitution after alpha-beta-depleted transplantation in children. Germline V CDR1 and CDR2: LNHDA, SQIVND (reference sequence). The germline V and J ends were trimmed by 4 bases and 0 bases, with 10 bases remaining between them. CDR3 length: 15 amino acids. The library targeted TCRbeta and was prepared with unique molecular identifiers. Each CDR3 protein gets one entry after TCRdb re-called the PCR reads with MiXCR. The sample carries fewer than 700,000 distinct CDR3 sequences, 10% to 15% recorded once. On this clonotype itself: Its antigen is not identified.

Study-wide results and limits: Several hundred expanded graft clones reportedly were the source of alpha-beta T cells about two months after transplant.

The specimen comprised PBMCs, mostly from graft donor cells, sampled 360 days after TCRalphabeta/CD19-depleted stem cell transplant. The clonotype was recovered from a male patient aged 10-17 years who had a stem cell transplant for acute myeloid leukemia, so the T cells may come from the graft donor. The V and J genes are TRBV19 and TRBJ2-1, with D uncertain. The CDR3, as DNA: TGTGCCAGTAGTACAGGACGGTACTCCTACAATGAGCAGTTCTTC. Protein: CASSTGRYSYNEQFF. Using reference TRBV19 and TRBJ2-1 for the parts outside the CDR3, the full variable domain is DGGITQSPKYLFRKEGQNVTLSCEQNLNHDAMYWYRQDPGQGLRLIYYSQIVNDFQKGDIAEGYSVSREKKESFPLTVTSAQKNPTAFYLCASSTGRYSYNEQFFGPGTRLTVL.